Presented here are 7 T cell receptor beta chains from one specimen sequenced in a study of blood T cell repertoires in COVID-19. The table came from immunoSEQ multiplex PCR; TCRdb's copy has only in-frame clones and leaves some out. The table lists roughly 180,000 clones, approximately 80% of them singletons, with just over 8.5% in the top ten. The sample was peripheral blood. These receptors originate from a woman aged 50 to 60 with active or convalescent COVID-19.

The V call is TRBV25-1, the J call TRBJ1-4; D gene unclear. The CDR3 is made up of 15 amino acids. Germline values: CDR1 MGHDK, CDR2 SYGVNS. The V and J ends lost 1 base and 4 bases respectively, with 10 bases between them. The CDR3 here is CASSELAGGNEKLFF. The CDR3 DNA sequence: TGTGCCAGCAGTGAATTGGCAGGAGGTAATGAAAAACTGTTTTTT.

V usage is TRBV30 and J usage is TRBJ2-7; 10 bases agree with TRBD2. Germline CDR1 reads GTSNPN; CDR2 reads SVGIG (reference sequence). This CDR3 has 13 residues. V was clipped by 1 base and J by 3 bases; unmatched bases: 0. This CDR3 reads CAWSGLAGYEQYF. The CDR3 DNA sequence: TGTGCCTGGAGTGGACTAGCGGGCTACGAGCAGTACTTC. Full variable domain (missing parts from reference TRBV30 and TRBJ2-7): SQTIHQWPATLVQPVGSPLSLECTVEGTSNPNLYWYRQAAGRGLQLLFYSVGIGQISSEVPQNLSASRPQDRQFILSSKKLLLSDSGFYLCAWSGLAGYEQYFGPGTRLTVT.

V and J are TRBV4-2 and TRBJ1-2; 7 bases align to TRBD1. This CDR3 contains 15 residues. Germline CDR1 is LGHNA and CDR2 is YNFKEQ. The V gene end was trimmed by 4 bases and the J gene end by 4 bases; junction bases not matched to a gene: 9. CDR3 residues: CASSPPRGRTYGYTF. The CDR3 DNA follows: TGTGCCAGCAGCCCCCCAAGGGGGCGAACCTATGGCTACACCTTC.

The sample holds one count of this clone. The chain couples TRBV9 to TRBJ2-3; 10 bases are a match to TRBD2. The V and J ends lost 4 bases and 4 bases, in that order; junction bases with no gene match: 9. CDR3 length equals 16 residues. Germline assignment: CDR1 SGDLS and CDR2 YYNGEE. Here the CDR3 reads CASSIPSGSVPDTQYF. The CDR3 DNA reads TGTGCCAGCAGCATCCCTAGCGGGAGTGTGCCAGATACGCAGTATTTT.

The chain links TRBV9 to TRBJ2-1; TRBD2 matches at 12 bases. V shed 0 bases, J shed 10 bases, and the junction held 8 bases outside the gene matches. CDR3 length equals 16 residues. CDR1 is SGDLS, CDR2 YYNGEE, per germline. CDR3 loop: CASSVELAGGPGEQFF. As DNA, the CDR3 is TGTGCCAGCAGCGTAGAGCTAGCGGGGGGGCCTGGCGAGCAGTTCTTC.

This chain links TRBV24-1 with TRBJ1-2; TRBD1 might be the D (6 bases). The germline CDR1 and CDR2 sequences are KGHDR and SFDVKD. The V end was cut by 1 base, the J end by 4 bases, with 15 bases between. CDR3 length: 16 amino acids. CDR3 loop: CATSDFNRVDIYGYTF. The CDR3 DNA reads TGTGCCACCAGTGATTTTAACAGGGTGGACATCTATGGCTACACCTTC.

V is TRBV3-1 (or the pseudogene TRBV3-2) and J is TRBJ2-7, with 7 bases that match TRBD2. Germline loops: CDR1 LGHDT, CDR2 YNNKEL (reference sequence). V shed 0 bases and J 6 bases; nucleotides not matched to a gene: 5. CDR3 size: 14 residues. DNA for the CDR3: TGTGCCAGCAGCCAAGATCGGTGGACTAGCGAGCAGTACTTC. Residues: CASSQDRWTSEQYF.